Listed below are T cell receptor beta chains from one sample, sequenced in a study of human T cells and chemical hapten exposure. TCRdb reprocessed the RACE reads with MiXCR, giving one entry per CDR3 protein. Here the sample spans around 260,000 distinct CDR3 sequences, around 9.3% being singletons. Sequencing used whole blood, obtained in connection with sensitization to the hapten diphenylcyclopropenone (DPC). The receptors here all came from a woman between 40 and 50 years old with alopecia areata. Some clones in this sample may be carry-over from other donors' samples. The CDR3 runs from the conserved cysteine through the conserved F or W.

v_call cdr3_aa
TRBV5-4 CASSSAGEGDTQYF
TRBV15 CATSRDQETGEKLFF
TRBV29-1 CSVEGHPDEQFF
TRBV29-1 CSVRGTYEGTDPYEQYF
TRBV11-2 CASSGGTSGMWTDTQYF
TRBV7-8 CASSLAPGGGPTEAFF
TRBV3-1 CASSQAGYEQYF
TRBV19 CASGRNLNTGELFF
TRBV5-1 CASSLTLEGEQYF
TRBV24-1 CATSDYPARGGGYTF
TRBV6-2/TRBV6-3 CASMGRGSGANVLTF
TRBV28 CASLPGGDYEQYF
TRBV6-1 CASSGSSYGYTF
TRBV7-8 CASSASAGLATVEQFF
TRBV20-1 CSARDLDRSSYNSPLHF
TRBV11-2 CASSSRLAGGENIQYF
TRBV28 CSSSTGGNAGANVLTF
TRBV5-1 CASSFKDTLYNSPLHF
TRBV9 CASSVADRGIEQYF
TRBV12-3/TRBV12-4 CARTSLGGELFF
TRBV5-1 CASSLAGANSGNTIYF
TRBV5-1 CASSLMTATNEKLFF
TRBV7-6 CASSLAMGSGELFF
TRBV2 CASSDAERARLSPLHF
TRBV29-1 CSVRERGVYGYTF
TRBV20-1 CSAPPARRTDTQYF
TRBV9 CASSVEGLEFSGQYF
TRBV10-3 CAISEFLPSTNEKLFF
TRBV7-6 CASSLGRFSGANVLTF
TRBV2 CASHPSGRTVSYNEQFF
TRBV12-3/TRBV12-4 CASSLGGIQETQYF
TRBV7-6 CASSLAGGQGYEQYF